This T cell receptor beta chain was captured in a study of T cell repertoires in cytomegalovirus infection. In the study overall: Indications of both CMV infection and matching HLA type were provided by public TCR beta signatures.

The CDR3 loop spans 17 amino acids. V dropped 2 bases and J dropped 4; count of bases not matched to a gene: 10. The germline V gene has CDR1 SGHTA and CDR2 FQGNSA. TCRdb recomputed calls from the reads with MiXCR, one row per CDR3 protein. The sample lists about 570,000 distinct CDR3 sequences; around two fifths were seen once. With respect to this clonotype: Its antigen is currently unknown.

The origin of this receptor is a human donor in good health (CMV status not recorded). Some clones in this sample may be carry-over from other donors' samples. This chain uses TRBV7-2 with TRBJ2-3; TRBD2 aligns across 9 bases. The sample in question was cultured PBMCs, obtained from culture after CMV antigen stimulation. The CDR3, as DNA: TGTGCCAGCAGCTTAAACCATCCTAGCGGGGCGTCAGATACGCAGTATTTT. Translation: CASSLNHPSGASDTQYF.